The 23 T cell receptor beta chains below all came from one sample that was sequenced in a study of cytomegalovirus exposure and HLA in healthy donors. Method: immunoSEQ multiplex PCR; TCRdb's copy keeps in-frame clones and lacks some. Seen here are 100,000 to 150,000 clones, roughly 86% observed once, and the top ten hold about 3.7%. Sequencing input: PBMCs. Receptors originate from a man aged 25-40 years in good health and CMV-seronegative.

The rearrangement uses TRBV7-2 and TRBJ2-7, with D perhaps matching TRBD1 (5 bases). This CDR3 has 18 residues. Trimming shortened V by 5 bases and J by 2 bases, and 25 bases separated the two germline ends. Germline CDR1 SGHTA, CDR2 FQGNSA. The CDR3 DNA reads TGTGCCAGCAGCCCAGACAGTAGGGGCTTTAGAACCCCCTACGAGCAGTACTTC. Its protein product is CASSPDSRGFRTPYEQYF.

CDR3 nucleotide sequence: TGTGCCACCGGGACATCGAGCTCCTACGAGCAGTACTTC. Translated: CATGTSSSYEQYF. The chain recombines TRBV5-4 with TRBJ2-7, with D perhaps matching TRBD1 (6 bases). The CDR3 totals 13 residues. The germline V gene has CDR1 SGHNT and CDR2 YYREEE (reference sequence). Between the trimmed V and J ends, which lost 9 bases and 0 bases, there was a span of 13 bases.

The chain uses TRBV28 and TRBJ1-1; the D is unclear. Per the germline V gene, CDR1 is MDHEN and CDR2 is SYDVKM. The V end was cut by 0 bases, the J end by 4 bases, with 6 bases between. This CDR3 contains 13 residues. As DNA, the CDR3 is TGTGCCAGCAGTTTATGGAGGAGCACTGAAGCTTTCTTT. Translating gives CASSLWRSTEAFF.

V gene TRBV2 combines with J gene TRBJ2-7; a possible D gene is TRBD1 (5 bases). The V gene lost 4 bases and the J gene lost 13 bases, with 14 bases spanning the gap. Germline V lookup: CDR1 SNHLY, CDR2 FYNNEI. The length of the CDR3 is 11 residues. The CDR3 region is CASSGGDSRYF. In nucleotides, the CDR3 is TGTGCCAGCAGTGGAGGAGACAGCCGATACTTC. The variable domain in full, with the rest retrieved from reference TRBV2 and TRBJ2-7, is EPEVTQTPSHQVTQMGQEVILRCVPISNHLYFYWYRQILGQKVEFLVSFYNNEISEKSEIFDDQFSVERPDGSNFTLKIRSTKLEDSAMYFCASSGGDSRYFGPGTRLTVT.

This chain links TRBV5-4 with TRBJ2-1, with no clear D. The V end was cut by 4 bases, the J end by 5 bases, with 10 bases between. Looked up from germline, CDR1 is SGHNT and CDR2 is YYREEE (reference sequence). The CDR3 extends over 13 amino acids. Here the CDR3 reads CASSPYNNNEQFF. The DNA for the CDR3 is TGTGCCAGCAGCCCGTATAACAACAATGAGCAGTTCTTC.

The chain has TRBV6-6 and TRBJ1-1; D unresolved. CDR3 length equals 14 residues. The V and J ends lost 5 bases and 0 bases respectively, with 10 bases between them. Germline-derived CDR1 and CDR2 are MNHNY and SVGAGI (reference sequence). CDR3 amino acids: CASSRESMNTEAFF. DNA of the CDR3: TGTGCCAGCAGTCGAGAGAGTATGAACACTGAAGCTTTCTTT.

As concerns this clone: Other nucleotide sequences in the sample specify the same CDR3. The rearrangement links TRBV11-2 to TRBJ1-5, with unresolved D. The CDR3 has 14 residues. Between the trimmed V and J ends, which lost 1 base and 4 bases, there was a span of 8 bases. Germline CDR1 and CDR2: SGHAT and FQNNGV. The CDR3 protein is CASSLAGGNQPQHF. Written as DNA, the CDR3 is TGTGCCAGCAGCTTAGCGGGTGGGAATCAGCCCCAGCATTTT.

The chain is built from TRBV4-1 and TRBJ1-1; possible D gene TRBD1, 6 bases. V lost 0 bases and J 3 bases, leaving 11 bases between the germline ends. This CDR3 comprises 15 residues. Germline loops: CDR1 MGHRA, CDR2 YSYEKL. DNA for the CDR3: TGCGCCAGCAGCCAAGAAGATGGGACATACACTGAAGCTTTCTTT. Translated, it gives CASSQEDGTYTEAFF.

The V call is TRBV7-2, the J call TRBJ2-5; 12 bases map to TRBD1. From germline, CDR1 is SGHTA and CDR2 FQGNSA. After removal of 3 bases from V and 5 bases from J, the junction contained 7 bases not matched to a gene. The CDR3 consists of 16 residues. CDR3 DNA: TGTGCCAGCAGCTTGTCGGGACAGGGGGCATGGGAGACCCAGTACTTC. This codes for CASSLSGQGAWETQYF.

The chain employs TRBV5-5 and TRBJ1-6; possibly TRBD1 for D (6 bases). CDR3 length equals 16 residues. Trimming took off 3 bases at V and 7 bases at J, with 17 bases between the two ends. Germline V gene lookup returns CDR1 SGHKS and CDR2 YYEKEE (reference sequence). CDR3 in amino acids: CASSSVPTGPNSPLHF. In DNA form, the CDR3 reads TGTGCCAGCAGCTCGGTCCCCACAGGGCCCAATTCACCCCTCCACTTT.

V usage is TRBV6-5 and J usage is TRBJ2-3; weak D call: TRBD1 (6 bases). The CDR3 has 16 amino acids. Germline CDR1 reads MNHEY; CDR2 reads SVGAGI. Trimming stripped 4 bases from V and 0 bases from J, with 14 bases between. CDR3: CASSSGQYLSTDTQYF. In nucleotides, the CDR3 is TGTGCCAGCAGTTCCGGACAGTACCTTAGCACAGATACGCAGTATTTT.

The chain employs TRBV4-3 and TRBJ2-2, with D maybe TRBD2 (6 bases). Germline V gives CDR1 LGHNA, CDR2 YSLEER. V was clipped by 1 base and J by 6 bases, with 9 bases between them. The CDR3 runs 14 residues. CDR3 residues: CASSQAWRAGELFF. CDR3 DNA: TGCGCCAGCAGCCAAGCGTGGAGGGCCGGGGAGCTGTTTTTT.

The chain is built from TRBV6-5 and TRBJ1-3; tentatively, D is TRBD1 (6 bases). V gave up 3 bases and J gave up 3 bases, with 15 bases separating them. CDR1 is MNHEY and CDR2 is SVGAGI in the germline V gene. The CDR3 runs to 16 residues. The CDR3 protein is CASSYSDRLGGNTIYF. DNA of the CDR3: TGTGCCAGCAGTTATTCCGACAGGCTAGGTGGAAACACCATATATTTT.

J is TRBJ1-2 and V is TRBV5-1; 8 bases align to TRBD1. V was pared by 4 bases and J by 3 bases, with 5 bases of the junction left unmatched. This CDR3 comprises 14 residues. From germline, CDR1 is SGHRS and CDR2 YFSETQ. The DNA of the CDR3 is TGCGCCAGCAGCAGGGACAGGACTTACTATGGCTACACCTTC. Protein sequence: CASSRDRTYYGYTF.

The chain is built from TRBV12-5 and TRBJ1-1, with D tentatively TRBD1 (5 bases). Looked up from germline, CDR1 is LGHNT and CDR2 is FRNRAP. The V end lost 7 bases, the J end lost 6 bases, and 18 bases lay between the germline ends. CDR3 length: 14 residues. The CDR3: CASALPGGAAEAFF. CDR3 DNA: TGTGCTAGTGCTTTACCCGGGGGTGCAGCTGAAGCTTTCTTT.

The gene calls are TRBV27 and TRBJ2-6; a weak D match, TRBD1 (6 bases). Trimming removed 5 bases at V and 0 bases at J, with 14 bases between. The CDR3 covers 17 residues. Germline V gene data show CDR1 as MNHEY and CDR2 as SMNVEV (reference sequence). The CDR3 coding sequence is TGTGCCAGCAGTGACAGGCGGGTTAGCTCTGGGGCCAACGTCCTGACTTTC. Translated: CASSDRRVSSGANVLTF.

This chain uses TRBV2 with TRBJ1-1; D remains ambiguous. The CDR3 covers 15 residues. From germline, CDR1 is SNHLY and CDR2 FYNNEI. V lost 5 bases and J lost 0, with 13 bases in between. In nucleotides, the CDR3 is TGTGCCAGCAGTCCCGATACTGTCATGAACACTGAAGCTTTCTTT. Residues: CASSPDTVMNTEAFF.

This sequence joins TRBV28 and TRBJ1-4, with 8 positions matching TRBD1. Germline CDR1 and CDR2: MDHEN and SYDVKM. V lost 0 bases, J lost 5 bases, and 2 bases stayed unmatched. This CDR3 comprises 15 residues. The CDR3, as DNA: TGTGCCAGCAGTTTATGGGACAGGGAGAATGAAAAACTGTTTTTT. As protein: CASSLWDRENEKLFF. The complete variable domain, with remaining parts taken from reference TRBV28 and TRBJ1-4, reads DVKVTQSSRYLVKRTGEKVFLECVQDMDHENMFWYRQDPGLGLRLIYFSYDVKMKEKGDIPEGYSVSREKKERFSLILESASTNQTSMYLCASSLWDRENEKLFFGSGTQLSVL.

This clone was detected only a few times. The chain employs TRBV6-4 and TRBJ1-2; D unclear. V was trimmed by 2 bases and J by 6 bases, leaving 7 bases between them. The CDR3 covers 12 residues. In germline, CDR1 is MRHNA, CDR2 SNTAGT. The CDR3 coding sequence is TGTGCCAGCAGTGACAGAGTCAATGGCTACACCTTC. Its translation: CASSDRVNGYTF.

CDR3: CASSPGLPGEKLFF. Written as DNA, the CDR3 is TGTGCCAGCAGTCCGGGACTCCCGGGAGAAAAACTGTTTTTT. The V and J genes are TRBV5-5 and TRBJ1-4; TRBD1 is a possible D gene (5 bases). Germline V lookup: CDR1 SGHKS, CDR2 YYEKEE (reference sequence). V lost 5 bases and J lost 8, with 16 bases in between. The CDR3 sequence is 14 residues long. Variable domain in full (rest from reference TRBV5-5 and TRBJ1-4): DAGVTQSPTHLIKTRGQQVTLRCSPISGHKSVSWYQQVLGQGPQFIFQYYEKEERGRGNFPDRFSARQFPNYSSELNVNALLLGDSALYLCASSPGLPGEKLFFGSGTQLSVL.

CDR3 DNA sequence: TGTGCCAGCAGTTCCTCGGGACAGGGGCAAGAGACCCAGTACTTC. It translates to CASSSSGQGQETQYF. The chain uses TRBV28 and TRBJ2-5, with 10 bases lining up with TRBD1. Germline values: CDR1 MDHEN, CDR2 SYDVKM. This CDR3 spans 15 amino acids. With V trimmed by 4 bases and J by 2 bases, 4 bases remained unmatched.

V and J are TRBV19 and TRBJ1-2, with D perhaps matching TRBD1 (5 bases). Germline loops: CDR1 LNHDA, CDR2 SQIVND (reference sequence). The V end was cut by 6 bases, the J end by 4 bases, with 18 bases between. The CDR3 extends over 15 amino acids. This CDR3 is CASRLLTANLYGYTF. DNA of the CDR3: TGTGCCAGTAGGTTACTGACAGCGAACCTCTATGGCTACACCTTC.

This clone came up a few times. The V gene is TRBV14, the J gene TRBJ2-7; D unclear. CDR1 is SGHDN, CDR2 FVKESK, per germline. Trimming shortened V by 0 bases and J by 0 bases, and 3 bases separated the two germline ends. The CDR3 totals 13 residues. The CDR3 sequence is CASSQDVSYEQYF. In DNA, the CDR3 is TGTGCCAGCAGCCAAGACGTCTCCTACGAGCAGTACTTC.